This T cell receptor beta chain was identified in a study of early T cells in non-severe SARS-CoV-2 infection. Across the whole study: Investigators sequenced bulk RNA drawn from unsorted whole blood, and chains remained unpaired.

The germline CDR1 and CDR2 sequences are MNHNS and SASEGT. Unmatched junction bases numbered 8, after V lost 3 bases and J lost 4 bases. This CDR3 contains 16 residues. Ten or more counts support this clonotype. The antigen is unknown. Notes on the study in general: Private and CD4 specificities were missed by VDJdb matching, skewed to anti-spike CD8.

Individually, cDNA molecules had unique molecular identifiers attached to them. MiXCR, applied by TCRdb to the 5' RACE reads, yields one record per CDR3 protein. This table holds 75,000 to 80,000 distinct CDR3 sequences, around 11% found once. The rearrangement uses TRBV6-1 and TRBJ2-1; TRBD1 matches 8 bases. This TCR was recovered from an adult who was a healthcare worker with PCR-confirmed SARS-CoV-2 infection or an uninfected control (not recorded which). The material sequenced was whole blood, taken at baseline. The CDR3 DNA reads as TGTGCCAGCAGTGATACAGGGGGTGGGTCGTACAATGAGCAGTTCTTC. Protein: CASSDTGGGSYNEQFF.